The entry that follows covers one T cell receptor beta chain sequence. This record comes from a study of shared clonotypes between healthy human individuals. The V end was cut by 7 bases, the J end by 2 bases, with 17 bases between. From germline, CDR1 is SGHTA and CDR2 FQGTGA. There are 15 residues in the CDR3. Profiling relied on immunoSEQ multiplex PCR, and the TCRdb table lists in-frame clones only, not all of them. The sample lists roughly 1,500,000 clones, 98% occurring once. This receptor was obtained from a young man in good health. The specimen was naive CD4+ T cells sorted from blood. Specified subset: CD45RA+ positively selected. The chain is built from TRBV7-3 and TRBJ2-5; D might be TRBD2 (5 bases). CDR3: CASTLRASLQETQYF. Here the CDR3 DNA reads TGTGCCAGCACTTTGAGGGCTAGCTTACAAGAGACCCAGTACTTC.